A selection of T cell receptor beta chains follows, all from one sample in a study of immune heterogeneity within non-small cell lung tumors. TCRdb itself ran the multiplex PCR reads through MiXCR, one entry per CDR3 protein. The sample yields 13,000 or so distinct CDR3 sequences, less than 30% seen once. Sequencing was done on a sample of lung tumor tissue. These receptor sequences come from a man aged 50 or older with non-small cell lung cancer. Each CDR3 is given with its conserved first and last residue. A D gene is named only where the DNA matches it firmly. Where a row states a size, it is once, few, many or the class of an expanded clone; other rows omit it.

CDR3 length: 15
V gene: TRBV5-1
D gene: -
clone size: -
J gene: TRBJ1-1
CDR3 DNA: TGCGCCAGCAGCTTGGAGGGGGGCCACACGGCAGAAGCTTTCTTT
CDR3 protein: CASSLEGGHTAEAFF

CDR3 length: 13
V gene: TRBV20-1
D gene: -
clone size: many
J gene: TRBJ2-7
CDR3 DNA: TGCAGTGCTAGGGGAACAGGGAACTACGAGCAGTACTTC
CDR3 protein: CSARGTGNYEQYF

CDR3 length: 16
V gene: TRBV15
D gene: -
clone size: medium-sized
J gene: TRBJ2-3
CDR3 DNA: TGTGCCACCACCCCGAGGACACAGGGTTTCTCAGATACGCAGTATTTT
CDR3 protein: CATTPRTQGFSDTQYF

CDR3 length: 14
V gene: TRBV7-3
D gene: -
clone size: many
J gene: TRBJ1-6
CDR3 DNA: TGTGCCAGCAGCTTAGACGGTTGGAATTCACCCCTCCACTTT
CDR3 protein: CASSLDGWNSPLHF

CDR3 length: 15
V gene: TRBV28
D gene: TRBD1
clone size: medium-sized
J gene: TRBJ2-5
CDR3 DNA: TGTGCCAGCGGCCGGGACAGTAGACGCCAAGAGACCCAGTACTTC
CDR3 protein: CASGRDSRRQETQYF

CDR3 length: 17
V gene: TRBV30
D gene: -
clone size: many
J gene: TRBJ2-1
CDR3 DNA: TGTGCCTGGAGGGAAGGGCCGATCCCTCGATGGCACAATGAGCAGTTCTTC
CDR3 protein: CAWREGPIPRWHNEQFF

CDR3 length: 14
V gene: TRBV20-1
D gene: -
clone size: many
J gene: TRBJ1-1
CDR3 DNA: TGCAGTGCTAGGGTAGGACGGATTAACACTGAAGCTTTCTTT
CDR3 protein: CSARVGRINTEAFF

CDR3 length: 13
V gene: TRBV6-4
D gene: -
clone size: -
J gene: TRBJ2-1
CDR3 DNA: TGTGCCAGCAGTGAGGCAGGCACAGAAAGGCAGTTCTTC
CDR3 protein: CASSEAGTERQFF

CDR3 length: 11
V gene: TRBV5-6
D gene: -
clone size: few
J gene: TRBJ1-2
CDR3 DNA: TGTGCCAGCAGCATCGCAAGCGGCTACACCTTC
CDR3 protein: CASSIASGYTF

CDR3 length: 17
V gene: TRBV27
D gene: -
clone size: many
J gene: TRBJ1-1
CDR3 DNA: TGTGCCAGCAGTCCAACAGTCGGTACAGGATGGGGCACTGAAGCTTTCTTT
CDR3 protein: CASSPTVGTGWGTEAFF

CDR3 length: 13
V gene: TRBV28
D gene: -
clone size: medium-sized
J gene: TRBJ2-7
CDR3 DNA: TGTGCCAGCAGTGACAGGCCGACCTACGAGCAGTACTTC
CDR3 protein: CASSDRPTYEQYF

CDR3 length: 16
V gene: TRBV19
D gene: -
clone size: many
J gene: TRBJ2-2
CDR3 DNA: TGTGCCAGTAGTATGGGCAGGGGCCTGAACACCGGGGAGCTGTTTTTT
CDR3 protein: CASSMGRGLNTGELFF

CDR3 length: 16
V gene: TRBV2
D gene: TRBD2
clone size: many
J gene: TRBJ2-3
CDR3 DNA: TGTGCCAGCAGTGATGTACTAGCGGCTAGCACAGATACGCAGTATTTT
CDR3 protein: CASSDVLAASTDTQYF

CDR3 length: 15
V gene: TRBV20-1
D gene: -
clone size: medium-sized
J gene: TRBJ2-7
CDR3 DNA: TGCAGTGCTAGTCCGGTGGCCCCTTTACCCTACGAGCAGTACTTC
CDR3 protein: CSASPVAPLPYEQYF

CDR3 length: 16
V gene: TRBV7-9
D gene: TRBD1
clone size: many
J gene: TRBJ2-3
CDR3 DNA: TGTGCCAGCAGCTCGTGGAGCGGACAGGAAACAGATACGCAGTATTTT
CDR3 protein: CASSSWSGQETDTQYF

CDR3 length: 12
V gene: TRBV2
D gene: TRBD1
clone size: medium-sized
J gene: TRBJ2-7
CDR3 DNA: TGTGCCAGCAGCCAGGGGGTATATGGGCAGTACTTC
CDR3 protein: CASSQGVYGQYF

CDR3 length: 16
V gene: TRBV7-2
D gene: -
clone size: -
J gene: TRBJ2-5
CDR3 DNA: TGTCCCAGCAGCTTAGCCCCCGGGGGGCTAGGAGAGACCCAGTACTTC
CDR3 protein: CPSSLAPGGLGETQYF

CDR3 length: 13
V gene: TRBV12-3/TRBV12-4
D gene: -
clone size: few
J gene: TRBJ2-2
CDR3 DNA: TGTGCCAGCAGTGCAGACAGCACCGGGGAGCTGTTTTTT
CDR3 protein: CASSADSTGELFF

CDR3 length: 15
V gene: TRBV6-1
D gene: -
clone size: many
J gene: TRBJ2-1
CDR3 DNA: TGTGCCAGCAGTGACATCCTGGGCAGGGCAAATGAGCAGTTCTTC
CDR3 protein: CASSDILGRANEQFF

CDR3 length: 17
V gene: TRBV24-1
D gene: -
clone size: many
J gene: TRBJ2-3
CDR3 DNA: TGTGCCACCAGTGAAAAGACCGGGACAAAATCCACAGATACGCAGTATTTT
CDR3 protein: CATSEKTGTKSTDTQYF

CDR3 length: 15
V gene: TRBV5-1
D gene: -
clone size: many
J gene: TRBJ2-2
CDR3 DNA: TGCGCCAGCAGCTTGGGGCCCTCTAGGTCCGGGGAGCTGTTTTTT
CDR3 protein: CASSLGPSRSGELFF

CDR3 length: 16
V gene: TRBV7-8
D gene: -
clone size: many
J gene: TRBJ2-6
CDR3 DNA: TGTGCCAGCAGCTTACTGGGCTTCTCTGGGGCCAACGTCCTGACTTTC
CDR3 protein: CASSLLGFSGANVLTF

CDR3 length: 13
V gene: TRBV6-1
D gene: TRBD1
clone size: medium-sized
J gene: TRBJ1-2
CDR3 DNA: TGTGCCAGCAGTTCTAGACAGGGAGGAGGCTACACCTTC
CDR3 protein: CASSSRQGGGYTF

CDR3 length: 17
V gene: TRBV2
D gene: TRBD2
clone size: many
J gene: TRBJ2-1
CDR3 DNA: TGTGCCAGCAGGGGGCGCTCTAGCGGGAGCTCCTACAATGAGCAGTTCTTC
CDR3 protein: CASRGRSSGSSYNEQFF

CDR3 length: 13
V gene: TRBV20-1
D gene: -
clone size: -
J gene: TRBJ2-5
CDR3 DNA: TGCAGTGCCTCCAACAGGTTCCAAGAGACCCAGTACTTC
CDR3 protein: CSASNRFQETQYF

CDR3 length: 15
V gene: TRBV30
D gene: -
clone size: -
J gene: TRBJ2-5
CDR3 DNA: TGTGCCTGGAGTGTCCGTCAGGGGCCCCAAGAGACCCAGTACTTC
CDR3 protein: CAWSVRQGPQETQYF

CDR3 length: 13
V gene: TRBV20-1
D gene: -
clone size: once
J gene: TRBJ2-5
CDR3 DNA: TGCAGTGCTAGCTTTCCAGGGGAAGAGACCCAGTACTTC
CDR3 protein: CSASFPGEETQYF

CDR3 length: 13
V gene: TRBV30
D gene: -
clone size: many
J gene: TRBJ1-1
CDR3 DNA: TGTGCCTGGTCTGAACGGGAGAACACTGAAGCTTTCTTT
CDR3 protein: CAWSERENTEAFF

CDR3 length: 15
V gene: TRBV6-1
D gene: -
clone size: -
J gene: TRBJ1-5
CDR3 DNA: TGTGCCAGCATGGTGACCAGGACAGTGAATCAGCCCCAGCATTTT
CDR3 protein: CASMVTRTVNQPQHF

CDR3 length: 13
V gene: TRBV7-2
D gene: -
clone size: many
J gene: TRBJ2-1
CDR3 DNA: TGTGCCAGCAGCGCCCGAACTAGCAATGAGCAGTTCTTC
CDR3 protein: CASSARTSNEQFF

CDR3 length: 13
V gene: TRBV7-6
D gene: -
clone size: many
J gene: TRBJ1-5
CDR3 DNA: TGTGCCAGCAGCCAGTATAGCAATCAGCCCCAGCATTTT
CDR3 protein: CASSQYSNQPQHF

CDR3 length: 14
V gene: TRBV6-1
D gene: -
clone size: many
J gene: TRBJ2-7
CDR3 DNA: TGTGCCACAATGGGGAACAGGGCTCCCTGGGAGCAGTACTTC
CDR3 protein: CATMGNRAPWEQYF

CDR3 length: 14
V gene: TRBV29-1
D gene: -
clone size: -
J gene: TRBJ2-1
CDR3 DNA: TGCAGCGTCCACACGGGAGTTCCGTACAATGAGCAGTTCTTC
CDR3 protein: CSVHTGVPYNEQFF

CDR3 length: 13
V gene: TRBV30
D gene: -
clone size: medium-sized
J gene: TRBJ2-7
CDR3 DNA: TGTGCCTGGAGTGAGGGGGACTCCTACGAGCAGTACTTC
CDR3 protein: CAWSEGDSYEQYF

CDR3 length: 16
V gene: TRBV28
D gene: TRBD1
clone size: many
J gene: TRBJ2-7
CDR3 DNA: TGTGCCAGCACCACCCTAAGGACAGGGGGCGAATACGAGCAGTACTTC
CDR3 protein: CASTTLRTGGEYEQYF

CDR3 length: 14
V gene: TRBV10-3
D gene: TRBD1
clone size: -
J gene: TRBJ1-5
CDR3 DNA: TGTGCCATCAGCGCCGACAGGGAGGTCCAGCCCCAGCATTTT
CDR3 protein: CAISADREVQPQHF

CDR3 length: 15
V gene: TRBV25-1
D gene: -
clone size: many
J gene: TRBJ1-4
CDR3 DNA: TGTGCCAGCAGTGAATACCGCGGAACTAATGAAAAACTGTTTTTT
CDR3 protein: CASSEYRGTNEKLFF